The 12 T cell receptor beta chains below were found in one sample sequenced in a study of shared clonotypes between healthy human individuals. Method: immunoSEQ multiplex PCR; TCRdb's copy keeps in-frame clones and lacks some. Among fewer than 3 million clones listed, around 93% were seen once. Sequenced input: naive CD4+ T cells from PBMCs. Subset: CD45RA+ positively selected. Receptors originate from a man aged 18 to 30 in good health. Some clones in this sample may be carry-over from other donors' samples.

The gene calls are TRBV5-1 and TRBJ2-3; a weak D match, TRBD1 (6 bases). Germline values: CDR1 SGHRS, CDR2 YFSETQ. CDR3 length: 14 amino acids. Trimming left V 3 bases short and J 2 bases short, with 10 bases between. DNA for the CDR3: TGCGCCAGCAGCTCACAGGGTTACACAGATACGCAGTATTTT. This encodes CASSSQGYTDTQYF.

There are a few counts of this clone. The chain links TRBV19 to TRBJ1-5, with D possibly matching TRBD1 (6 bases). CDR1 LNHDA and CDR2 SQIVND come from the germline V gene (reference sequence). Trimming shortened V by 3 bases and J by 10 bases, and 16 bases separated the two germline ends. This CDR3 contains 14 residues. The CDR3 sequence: CASSIFVRGSPQHF. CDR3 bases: TGTGCCAGTAGTATTTTTGTCAGGGGAAGCCCCCAGCATTTT.

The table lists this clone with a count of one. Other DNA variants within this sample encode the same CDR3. CDR3 DNA: TGCGCCAGCAGCTTGGTTGGGGGGCCGACCTACGAGCAGTACTTC. This translates into CASSLVGGPTYEQYF. The chain combines TRBV5-1 with TRBJ2-7, with D possibly being TRBD1 or TRBD2 (6 bases each). V lost 0 bases and J lost 2, with 12 bases in between. This CDR3 comprises 15 residues. Germline CDR1 SGHRS, CDR2 YFSETQ.

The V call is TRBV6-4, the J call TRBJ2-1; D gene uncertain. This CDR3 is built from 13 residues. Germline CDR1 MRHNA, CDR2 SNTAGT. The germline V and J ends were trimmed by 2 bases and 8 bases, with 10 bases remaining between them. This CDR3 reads CASSDPTRHEQFF. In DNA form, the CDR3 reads TGTGCCAGCAGTGACCCCACGCGCCATGAGCAGTTCTTC.

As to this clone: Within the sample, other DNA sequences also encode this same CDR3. The CDR3 DNA reads TGTGCCAGCAGCGTGGGGGGACCCTACTACGAGCAGTACTTC. Translated, it gives CASSVGGPYYEQYF. This chain joins TRBV9 and TRBJ2-7; the D gene is possibly TRBD2 (6 bases). This CDR3 spans 14 amino acids. Between the trimmed V and J ends, which lost 2 bases and 3 bases, there was a span of 12 bases. Germline CDR1 SGDLS, CDR2 YYNGEE.

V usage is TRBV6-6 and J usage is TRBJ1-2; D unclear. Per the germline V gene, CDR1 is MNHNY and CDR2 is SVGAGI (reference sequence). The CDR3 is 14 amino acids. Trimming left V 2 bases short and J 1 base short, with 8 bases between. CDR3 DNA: TGTGCCAGCAGTTACGGCGGACTTAACTATGGCTACACCTTC. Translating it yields CASSYGGLNYGYTF.

The CDR3: CASSVAAFTGELFF. In DNA form, the CDR3 reads TGTGCCAGCAGCGTAGCGGCCTTCACCGGGGAGCTGTTTTTT. The chain carries TRBV9 and TRBJ2-2; D call uncertain. The CDR3 sequence is 14 residues long. Germline V gene lookup returns CDR1 SGDLS and CDR2 YYNGEE. V lost 0 bases, J lost 4 bases, and 7 bases lay in between.

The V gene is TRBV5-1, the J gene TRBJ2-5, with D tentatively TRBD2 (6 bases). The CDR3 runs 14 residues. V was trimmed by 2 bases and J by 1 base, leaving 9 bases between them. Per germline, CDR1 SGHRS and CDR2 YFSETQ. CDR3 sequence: CASSFYGGQETQYF. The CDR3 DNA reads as TGCGCCAGCAGCTTTTACGGGGGCCAAGAGACCCAGTACTTC.

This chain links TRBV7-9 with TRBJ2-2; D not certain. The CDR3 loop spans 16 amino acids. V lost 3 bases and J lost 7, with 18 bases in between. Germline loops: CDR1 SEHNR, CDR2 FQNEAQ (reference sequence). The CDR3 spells CASSLSQPGPVGELFF. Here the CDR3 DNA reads TGTGCCAGCAGCTTGAGTCAGCCCGGGCCGGTCGGGGAGCTGTTTTTT.

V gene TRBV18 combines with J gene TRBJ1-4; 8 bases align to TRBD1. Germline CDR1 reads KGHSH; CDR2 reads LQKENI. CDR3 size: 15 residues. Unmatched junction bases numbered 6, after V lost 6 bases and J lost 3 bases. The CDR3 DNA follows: TGTGCCAGCTCCCCAGGGACAGGCCCTAATGAAAAACTGTTTTTT. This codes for CASSPGTGPNEKLFF.

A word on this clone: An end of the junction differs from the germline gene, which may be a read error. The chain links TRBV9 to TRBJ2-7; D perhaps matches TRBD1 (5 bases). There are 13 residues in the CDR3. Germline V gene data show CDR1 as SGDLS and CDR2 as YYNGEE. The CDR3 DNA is TGTGCCAGCAGCGTAGACCAAGACAGCCCAACCTTCTTC. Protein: CASSVDQDSPTFF. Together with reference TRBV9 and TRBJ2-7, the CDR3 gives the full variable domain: DSGVTQTPKHLITATGQRVTLRCSPRSGDLSVYWYQQSLDQGLQFLIQYYNGEERAKGNILERFSAQQFPDLHSELNLSSLELGDSALYFCASSVDQDSPTFFGPGTRLTVT.

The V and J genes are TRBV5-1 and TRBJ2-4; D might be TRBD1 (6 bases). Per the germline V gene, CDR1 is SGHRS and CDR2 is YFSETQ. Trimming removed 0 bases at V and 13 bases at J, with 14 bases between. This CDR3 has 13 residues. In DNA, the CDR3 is TGCGCCAGCAGCTTGGAGGGGGTGGGAAGGCAGTACTTC. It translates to CASSLEGVGRQYF. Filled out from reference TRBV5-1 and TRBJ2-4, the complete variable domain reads KAGVTQTPRYLIKTRGQQVTLSCSPISGHRSVSWYQQTPGQGLQFLFEYFSETQRNKGNFPGRFSGRQFSNSRSEMNVSTLELGDSALYLCASSLEGVGRQYFGAGTRLSVL.